This is a list of T cell receptor beta chains from one sample in a study of CD4+ T cells in melanoma. This table comes from immunoSEQ multiplex PCR, and its TCRdb copy is limited to in-frame clones, with some not included. The sample contains about 21,000 clones, more than 70% of which appear only once. These receptors were collected from a human donor with melanoma. CDR3s leave out the opening cysteine and the closing phenylalanine or tryptophan. Fields, in order: V gene, J gene, CDR3 protein.

V gene: TRBV28; J gene: TRBJ1-1; CDR3 protein: ASSLGYQGWQAF
V gene: TRBV15; J gene: TRBJ2-7; CDR3 protein: ATSRGGTGHYEQY
V gene: TRBV5-1; J gene: TRBJ2-2; CDR3 protein: ASSLAGVTGELF
V gene: TRBV7-6; J gene: TRBJ2-2; CDR3 protein: ASSLQPGTGRTGELF
V gene: TRBV6-5; J gene: TRBJ2-3; CDR3 protein: ASRRGDTQY
V gene: TRBV18; J gene: TRBJ2-5; CDR3 protein: ASSPGLAEETQY
V gene: TRBV11-2; J gene: TRBJ2-3; CDR3 protein: ASSINRGKKSTDTQY
V gene: TRBV7-8; J gene: TRBJ2-5; CDR3 protein: ASSFSLRETKETQY
V gene: TRBV7-2; J gene: TRBJ1-2; CDR3 protein: ASSRQGGRYGYT
V gene: TRBV19; J gene: TRBJ2-3; CDR3 protein: ASKQGLADTQY
V gene: TRBV10-3; J gene: TRBJ2-3; CDR3 protein: AIALADTTDTQY
V gene: TRBV21-1; J gene: TRBJ2-7; CDR3 protein: ASSKGRGKYEQY
V gene: TRBV28; J gene: TRBJ2-2; CDR3 protein: ASAQTGRRRWTGELF
V gene: TRBV9; J gene: TRBJ2-3; CDR3 protein: ASSGGASSNTDTQY
V gene: TRBV6-5; J gene: TRBJ1-2; CDR3 protein: ASSYSTGRGGYT
V gene: TRBV19; J gene: TRBJ2-3; CDR3 protein: ASSLKGRGGSTDTQY
V gene: TRBV4-1; J gene: TRBJ2-3; CDR3 protein: ASSLGGSITQY
V gene: TRBV5-1; J gene: TRBJ2-3; CDR3 protein: ASSLGQAEGTQY
V gene: TRBV19; J gene: TRBJ2-4; CDR3 protein: ASSRRGTGGKNIQY
V gene: TRBV5-1; J gene: TRBJ1-1; CDR3 protein: ASRLGAQMNTEAF